These 10 T cell receptor beta chains share one sample of origin, sequenced in a study of blood T cell repertoires in COVID-19. TCRdb's copy holds only in-frame clones and misses some; the assay was immunoSEQ multiplex PCR. The table has 150,000 or so clones, over 75% seen once. Sequences were obtained from peripheral blood. The source of these receptors is a woman in her sixties with COVID-19, enrolled during active disease.

This clone was detected only once. The V gene is TRBV19, the J gene TRBJ1-2, with 8 bases that match TRBD1. Trimming at V came to 3 bases and at J to 3 bases, leaving 6 bases not matched to a gene. CDR1 LNHDA and CDR2 SQIVND come from the germline V gene (reference sequence). The CDR3 runs 15 residues. CDR3 amino acids: CASSIFQGAYYGYTF. The CDR3 DNA sequence: TGTGCCAGTAGTATCTTCCAGGGGGCCTACTATGGCTACACCTTC.

This clone came up once. The chain has TRBV19 and TRBJ2-7; 11 bases are shared with TRBD1. CDR1 and CDR2 (germline): LNHDA, SQIVND (reference sequence). The V segment lost 8 bases and the J segment 2 bases; nucleotides outside the gene matches: 14. The CDR3 is 17 amino acids. This chain's CDR3 is CASSPGQGGLLAYEQYF. The CDR3 DNA reads as TGTGCCAGTTCCCCGGGACAGGGGGGCTTACTGGCCTACGAGCAGTACTTC.

The rearrangement uses TRBV6-9 and TRBJ2-2, with 8 bases lining up with TRBD1. Germline CDR1 MNHGY, CDR2 SVAAGI. After removal of 6 bases from V and 3 bases from J, the junction contained 3 bases not matched to a gene. The length of the CDR3 is 14 residues. CDR3 nucleotides: TGTGCCAGCAGGATGGGACAGGACACCGGGGAGCTGTTTTTT. It yields the protein CASRMGQDTGELFF.

Turning to this clone: The sample contains more than one DNA sequence encoding this CDR3. The chain is built from TRBV5-1 and TRBJ2-7, with a possible D match to TRBD1 (6 bases). Germline lookup yields CDR1 SGHRS and CDR2 YFSETQ. The CDR3 loop spans 15 amino acids. V was cut by 0 bases and J by 0 bases, with 10 bases left in between. The CDR3 protein is CASSLDRVSSYEQYF. The CDR3 DNA follows: TGCGCCAGCAGCTTGGACAGGGTCAGCTCCTACGAGCAGTACTTC.

The rearrangement joins TRBV3-1 (or the pseudogene TRBV3-2) to TRBJ1-3, with 8 bases aligning to TRBD1. CDR3 size: 21 residues. Germline trimming cut 1 base from V and 0 bases from J; bases unmatched to any gene: 17. The germline gives CDR1 LGHDT, CDR2 YNNKEL (reference sequence). The CDR3 nucleotides read TGTGCCAGCAGCCAAGGGGGCGTTAAGAAGCGCGGACAGGGCTCTGGAAACACCATATATTTT. Encoded protein: CASSQGGVKKRGQGSGNTIYF.

J is TRBJ2-7 and V is TRBV14; a weak D match, TRBD1 (6 bases). Germline V CDR1 and CDR2: SGHDN, FVKESK. V was clipped by 0 bases and J by 6 bases, with 15 bases between them. CDR3 length equals 15 residues. The DNA for the CDR3 is TGTGCCAGCAGCCAAGAGCCCGGGACATCGGTCGAGCAGTACTTC. Translation: CASSQEPGTSVEQYF.

The chain joins TRBV5-4 to TRBJ2-3; possible D gene TRBD2, 6 bases. The CDR3 consists of 16 residues. V was trimmed by 1 base and J by 2 bases, leaving 14 bases between them. Per germline, CDR1 SGHNT and CDR2 YYREEE (reference sequence). The CDR3 DNA follows: TGTGCCAGCAGCTTGTCGTTCGGGGGAGACACAGATACGCAGTATTTT. This encodes CASSLSFGGDTDTQYF.

The sample holds one count of this clone. This chain connects TRBV18 to TRBJ2-3, with D maybe TRBD2 (6 bases). The CDR3 spans 14 residues. Germline CDR1 and CDR2: KGHSH and LQKENI. V was cut by 3 bases and J by 2 bases, with 9 bases left in between. CDR3 in amino acids: CASSPGTPTDTQYF. The CDR3 DNA is TGTGCCAGCTCACCCGGGACTCCCACAGATACGCAGTATTTT.

The genes are TRBV28 and TRBJ2-3; TRBD1 matches 10 bases. CDR1 and CDR2 (germline): MDHEN, SYDVKM. The CDR3 length is 17 residues. Trimming cost V 7 bases and J 3 bases; bases outside gene matches: 13. CDR3 nucleotide sequence: TGTGCCAGCATACCGGGACAGGGGCGGTTGGGGACAGATACGCAGTATTTT. It specifies CASIPGQGRLGTDTQYF. The variable domain in full, with the rest retrieved from reference TRBV28 and TRBJ2-3, is DVKVTQSSRYLVKRTGEKVFLECVQDMDHENMFWYRQDPGLGLRLIYFSYDVKMKEKGDIPEGYSVSREKKERFSLILESASTNQTSMYLCASIPGQGRLGTDTQYFGPGTRLTVL.

This clone was seen more than once but under ten times. The chain couples TRBV5-1 to TRBJ2-7; TRBD1 agrees at 8 bases. Losses at the gene ends were 3 bases for V and 5 bases for J; bases not matched to a gene: 7. The CDR3 covers 14 residues. Germline CDR1 SGHRS, CDR2 YFSETQ. The CDR3 nucleotides read TGCGCCAGCAGCTCGACAGGGGAAGGCGACGAGCAGTACTTC. Encoded protein: CASSSTGEGDEQYF.